This T cell receptor beta chain is drawn from a study of blood T cell repertoires in COVID-19 (dated by TCRdb to 2020 to 2021). Study-level background: Samples from collaborators originated in the United States, Italy and Spain and spanned both the acute and convalescent phases of COVID-19. The repertoires were released in a freely available public database intended as a resource for research on the immune response to SARS-CoV-2. Where HLA class I and class II types were available, the types were taken from metadata supplied by the sample provider, not from assay-based typing. Samples came from the ongoing ImmuneRACE study (first 160 participants) plus 1,254 subjects from 6 global collaborators. The material from the prospective study consisted of cDNA or gDNA derived from T cells, B-cell-depleted T cells, or PBMCs. The sample metadata nearly always contained a de-identified subject ID, COVID-19 status, age in years and sex. Subjects who had been exposed to COVID-19, were actively infected with it, or had recovered from it provided the deeply sampled blood TCRbeta repertoires that made up the dataset.

In regard to this clone: Its antigen remains undetermined. The input lacks base qualities; no much larger clone sits a single base away.

Whole blood was collected in K2EDTA tubes by collaborating institutions according to the institutions' own protocols. Collaborator samples were shipped for TCRbeta analysis as frozen whole blood, isolated PBMCs, or DNA extracted from either sample type. TCRbeta CDR3 regions were amplified from genomic DNA by means of the immunoSEQ Assay, a bias-controlled multiplex PCR. Processing in the source paper ran as follows. Within the assay, amplification of reference gene primers was used to estimate how many nucleated cells each sample contained. Sequence reads were collapsed and filtered to measure the absolute abundance of every unique TCRbeta CDR3 rearrangement. For each sample, productive Simpson clonality was calculated as the square root of Simpson's diversity index over productive rearrangements. The source is immuneACCESS, and TCRdb retained only in-frame sequences with V and J called. Part of the clones is not carried over; for the studies checked, unresolved V genes explain less than half of this, and the remainder is unexplained. The V and J calls and clone size were taken over from that table, and D and trimming were inferred from the DNA. The sample table records 200,000 to 250,000 clones; roughly 80% of these occur just once. Roughly 3.4% of the sample comes from the top ten.

The CDR3, cysteine through phenylalanine, is 13 amino acids long. CDR3 DNA only is kept here, 39 bases in frame from base 1. Trimming takes 1 base from V and 7 bases from J, and the germline ends sit 10 bases apart. Looking up the germline V gene (reference sequence) yields CDR1 LGHDT and CDR2 YNNKEL. What the study reported, not specific to this receptor: How much clinical and demographic metadata was included differed by source and by participant, and the metadata was provided uncurated.

The chain joins TRBV3-1 (or the pseudogene TRBV3-2) to TRBJ1-1, with no confident D gene call. The sequence derives from a young woman with acute or convalescent COVID-19. Sequencing was carried out using peripheral blood. This receptor carries the CDR3 CASSQAVNGEAFF. The nucleotides are TGTGCCAGCAGCCAAGCGGTGAACGGTGAAGCTTTCTTT.